What follows is one T cell receptor (beta chain) and its context. No cognate antigen has been identified for it. No much larger clonotype is one base removed from it; base qualities were not supplied. Donors were healthy HIV-negative adults with no recently reported acute infections or vaccinations. Only Caucasian adults living in Nashville, Tennessee, USA were represented among the donors. For unsorted samples, some 90 million PBMCs were counted, and genomic DNA was extracted using the QIAamp DNA Blood Mini kit. Blood was collected by leukapheresis, and PBMCs were isolated by Ficoll-Histopaque density gradient centrifugation and then cryopreserved in liquid nitrogen vapor phase. These data originate in a study of shared clonotypes between healthy human individuals (dated by TCRdb to the early 2020s). In the study overall: The cohort comprised two women and a few men aged 18 to 49 years. Blood TCR repertoires of a handful of healthy adults were deeply sequenced to estimate repertoire size and the extent of clonotype sharing between individuals. Different laboratories and diverse techniques were used to prepare libraries and sequence TCR repertoires, to increase sequencing depth and limit assay-specific biases. Each donor's leukapheresis produced roughly between roughly 0.85 and 10 billion PBMCs. Results the study describes overall, beyond this receptor: Pairwise subsampling indicated that sequencing depth was expected to affect the degree of clonotype sharing among donors. The genetic and exposure-history diversity represented was limited by the small number of donors. Sampling was restricted to blood, and TCR repertoires in tissue are likely to differ from TCR repertoires in blood.

Using the deep immunoSEQ assay, TCR CDR3 regions were amplified from genomic DNA by multiplex PCR. For each cell subset, the extracted genomic DNA was distributed evenly across all wells of several immunoSEQ 96-well plates, and each plate served as one replicate. Each replicate PCR for unsorted PBMC received approximately 300 ng genomic DNA, equal to about 30,000 T cell genomes. Ten immunoSEQ deep assay plates were used to sequence unsorted PBMC genomic DNA. The purified libraries were quantified using a Qubit 3.0 fluorometer, sized with a Bioanalyzer 2100, and then quantified again using the KAPA Library Quantification kit. A separate single-read 150-cycle Illumina NextSeq 550 flow cell was used to sequence each immunoSEQ 96-well plate. In the source study's methods: Because only junctional sequences without quality scores were contained in the immunoSEQ output, filtering matching that applied to full-length reads could not be performed. To assign V/J genes and CDR3, sequences were annotated against IMGT germline references using PyIR, a Python wrapper for IgBLAST v1.9. Reads with weak V/J assignments (E-value above 1e-6), missing CDR3, stop codons, out-of-frame junctions, or ambiguous translated residues were removed. V3J clonotypes were defined as sequences sharing the same inferred V gene, J gene, and CDR3 amino acid sequence. The percentage overlap between two repertoires was calculated by dividing the number of shared unique clonotypes by the size of the smaller repertoire. Repertoire richness was assessed with RTK rarefaction, the Chao1 estimator, and Recon v2.1 estimates of unobserved clonotypes. The clones in this table, taken by TCRdb from immuneACCESS, are in-frame only. Not every clone is retained; where verified, under half of the shortfall comes from an unresolved V gene, and the cause of the rest is unknown. The V and J calls and clone size come from that table; D and trimming were worked out from the DNA. The sample contains about 99,000 clones, less than 60% of them found a single time. Clones ranked in the top ten supply about 16% of the sample.

From the cysteine through the phenylalanine, the CDR3 covers 16 amino acids. Of the read, only the CDR3 DNA is kept; its 48 bases are in frame from base 1. The germline V gene (reference sequence) yields GTSNPN for CDR1 and SVGIG for CDR2. Sequencing was carried out using PBMCs. The rearrangement joined TRBV30 to TRBJ2-5; TRBD2 aligns with 15 central bases. The DNA matches TRBJ2-7 better at its end, which makes the J call doubtful. This receptor was identified in a woman aged 40 to 50 in good health. Some clones in this sample may be carry-over from other donors' samples. Here the CDR3 is given as CAWSHGLAGGYGEQYF. Here is the DNA: TGTGCCTGGAGTCACGGACTAGCGGGAGGGTACGGCGAGCAGTACTTC.